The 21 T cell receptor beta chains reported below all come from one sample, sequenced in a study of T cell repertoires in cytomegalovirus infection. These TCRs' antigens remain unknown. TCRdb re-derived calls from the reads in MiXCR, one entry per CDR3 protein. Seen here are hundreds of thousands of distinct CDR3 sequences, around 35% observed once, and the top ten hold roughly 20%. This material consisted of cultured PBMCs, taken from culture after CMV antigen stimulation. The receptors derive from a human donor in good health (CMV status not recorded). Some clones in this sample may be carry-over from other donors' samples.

CDR3 region: CASSLGEGLGTGELFF. CDR3 coding DNA: TGTGCCAGCAGCTTAGGAGAAGGGTTGGGCACCGGGGAGCTGTTTTTT. This chain uses TRBV7-4 with TRBJ2-2; D remains ambiguous. The CDR3 loop spans 16 amino acids. V lost 1 base and J lost 4, with 13 bases in between. The germline V gene has CDR1 SGHVT and CDR2 SQSDAQ.

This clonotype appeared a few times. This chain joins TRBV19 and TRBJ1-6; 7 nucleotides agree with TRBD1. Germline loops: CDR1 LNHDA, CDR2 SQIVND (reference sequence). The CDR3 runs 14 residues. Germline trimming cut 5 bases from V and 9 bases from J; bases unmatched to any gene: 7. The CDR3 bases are TGTGCCAGTAGTTACGACAGGGAGGGTTCACCCCTCCACTTT. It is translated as CASSYDREGSPLHF.

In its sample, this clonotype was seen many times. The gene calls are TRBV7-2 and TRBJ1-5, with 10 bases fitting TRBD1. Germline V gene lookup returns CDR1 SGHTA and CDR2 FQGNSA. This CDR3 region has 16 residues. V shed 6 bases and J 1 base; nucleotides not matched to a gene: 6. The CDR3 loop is CASRWTGGESNQPQHF. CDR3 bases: TGTGCCAGCAGGTGGACAGGGGGTGAAAGCAATCAGCCCCAGCATTTT.

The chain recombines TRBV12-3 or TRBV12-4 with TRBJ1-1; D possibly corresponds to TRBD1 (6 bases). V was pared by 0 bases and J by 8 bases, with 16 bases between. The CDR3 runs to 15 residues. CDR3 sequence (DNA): TGTGCCAGCAGTTTAGCTCCTAACAAGGACAGAGAAGCTTTCTTT. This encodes CASSLAPNKDREAFF.

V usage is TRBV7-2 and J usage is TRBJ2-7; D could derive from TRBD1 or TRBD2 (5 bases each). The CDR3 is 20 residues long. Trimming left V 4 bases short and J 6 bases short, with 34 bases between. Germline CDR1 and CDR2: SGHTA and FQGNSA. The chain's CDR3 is CASSSLLGFAPGTELAEQYF. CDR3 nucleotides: TGTGCCAGCAGCTCCCTTTTAGGCTTCGCCCCCGGGACCGAATTGGCCGAGCAGTACTTC.

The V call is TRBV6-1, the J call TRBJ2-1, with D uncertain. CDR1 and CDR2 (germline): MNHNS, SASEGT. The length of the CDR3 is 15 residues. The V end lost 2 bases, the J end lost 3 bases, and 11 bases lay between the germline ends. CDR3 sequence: CASSERNEHYNEQFF. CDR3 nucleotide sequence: TGTGCCAGCAGTGAAAGGAACGAGCACTACAATGAGCAGTTCTTC.

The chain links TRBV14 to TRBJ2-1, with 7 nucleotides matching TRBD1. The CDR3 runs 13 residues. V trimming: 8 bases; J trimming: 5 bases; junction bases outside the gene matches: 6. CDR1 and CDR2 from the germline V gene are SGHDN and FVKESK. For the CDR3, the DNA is TGTGCCAGCCAGGGGGACAGACACAATGAGCAGTTCTTC. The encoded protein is CASQGDRHNEQFF.

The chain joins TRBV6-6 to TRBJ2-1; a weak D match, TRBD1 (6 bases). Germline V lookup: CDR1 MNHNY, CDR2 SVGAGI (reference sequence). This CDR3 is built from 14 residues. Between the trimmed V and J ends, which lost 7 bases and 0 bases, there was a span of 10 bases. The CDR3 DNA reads TGTGCCAGCATCCAGGGGAGCTCCTACAATGAGCAGTTCTTC. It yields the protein CASIQGSSYNEQFF.

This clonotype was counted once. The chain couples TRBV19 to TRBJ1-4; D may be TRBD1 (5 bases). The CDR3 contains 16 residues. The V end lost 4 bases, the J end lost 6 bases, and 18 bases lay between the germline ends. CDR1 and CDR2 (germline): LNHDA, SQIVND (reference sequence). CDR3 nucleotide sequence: TGTGCCAGTAGTAGCGGACCGGGGGAACGTGATGAAAAACTGTTTTTT. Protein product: CASSSGPGERDEKLFF. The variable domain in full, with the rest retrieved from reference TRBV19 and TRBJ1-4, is DGGITQSPKYLFRKEGQNVTLSCEQNLNHDAMYWYRQDPGQGLRLIYYSQIVNDFQKGDIAEGYSVSREKKESFPLTVTSAQKNPTAFYLCASSSGPGERDEKLFFGSGTQLSVL.

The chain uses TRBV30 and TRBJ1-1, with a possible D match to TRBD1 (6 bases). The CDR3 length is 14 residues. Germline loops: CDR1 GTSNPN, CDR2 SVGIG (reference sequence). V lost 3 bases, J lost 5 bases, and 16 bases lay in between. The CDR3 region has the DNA TGTGCCTGGAGACAGGGATCTCGGAGTACTGAAGCTTTCTTT. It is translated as CAWRQGSRSTEAFF.

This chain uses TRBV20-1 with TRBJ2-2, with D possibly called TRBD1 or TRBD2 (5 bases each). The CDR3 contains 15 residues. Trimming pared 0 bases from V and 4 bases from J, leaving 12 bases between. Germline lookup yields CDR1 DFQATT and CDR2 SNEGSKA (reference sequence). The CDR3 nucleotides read TGCAGTGCTAGAGACCCAGGGAGAGGCACCGGGGAGCTGTTTTTT. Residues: CSARDPGRGTGELFF.

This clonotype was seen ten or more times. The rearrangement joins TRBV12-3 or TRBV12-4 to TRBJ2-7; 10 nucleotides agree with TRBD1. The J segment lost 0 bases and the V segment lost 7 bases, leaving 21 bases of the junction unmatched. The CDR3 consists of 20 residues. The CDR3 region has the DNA TGTGCCAGCACCAATCCTACCGGGACAGGGGCATCCATTTACTCCTACGAGCAGTACTTC. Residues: CASTNPTGTGASIYSYEQYF.

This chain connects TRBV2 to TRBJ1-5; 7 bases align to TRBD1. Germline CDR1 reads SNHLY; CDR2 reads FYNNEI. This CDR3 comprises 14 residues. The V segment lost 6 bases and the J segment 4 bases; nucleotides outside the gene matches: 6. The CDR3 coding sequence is TGTGCCAGCAGGGGGGACAGAGAGAATCAGCCCCAGCATTTT. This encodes CASRGDRENQPQHF. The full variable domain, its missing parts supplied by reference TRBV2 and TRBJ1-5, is EPEVTQTPSHQVTQMGQEVILRCVPISNHLYFYWYRQILGQKVEFLVSFYNNEISEKSEIFDDQFSVERPDGSNFTLKIRSTKLEDSAMYFCASRGDRENQPQHFGDGTRLSIL.

The CDR3 reads CASSYSALRLAQETQYF. The CDR3 nucleotides read TGTGCCAGCAGTTACTCCGCCCTTCGACTAGCGCAAGAGACCCAGTACTTC. This rearrangement joins TRBV6-2 or TRBV6-3 to TRBJ2-5, with TRBD2 identical over 8 bases. The CDR3 has 17 residues. Germline V gives CDR1 MNHEY, CDR2 SVGEGT. V was pared by 0 bases and J by 2 bases, with 8 bases of the junction left unmatched.

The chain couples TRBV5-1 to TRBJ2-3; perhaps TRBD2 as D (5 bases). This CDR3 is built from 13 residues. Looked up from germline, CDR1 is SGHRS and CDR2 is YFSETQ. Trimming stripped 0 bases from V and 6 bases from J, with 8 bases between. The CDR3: CASSLVGEDTQYF. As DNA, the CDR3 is TGCGCCAGCAGCTTGGTCGGGGAGGATACGCAGTATTTT.

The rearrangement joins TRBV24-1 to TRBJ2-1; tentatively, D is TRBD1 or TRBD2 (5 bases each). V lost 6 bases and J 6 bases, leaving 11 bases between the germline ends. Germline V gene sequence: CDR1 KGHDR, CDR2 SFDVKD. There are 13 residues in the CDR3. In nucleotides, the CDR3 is TGTGCCACCAGTTCGGTTGGGGGCAATGAGCAGTTCTTC. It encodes CATSSVGGNEQFF.

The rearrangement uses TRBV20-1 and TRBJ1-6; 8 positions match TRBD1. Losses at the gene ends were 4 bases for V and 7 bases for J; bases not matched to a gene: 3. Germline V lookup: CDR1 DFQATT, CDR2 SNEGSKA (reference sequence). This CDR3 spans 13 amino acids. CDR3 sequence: CSAIRDRNSPLHF. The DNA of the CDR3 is TGCAGTGCTATCCGGGACAGGAATTCACCCCTCCACTTT.

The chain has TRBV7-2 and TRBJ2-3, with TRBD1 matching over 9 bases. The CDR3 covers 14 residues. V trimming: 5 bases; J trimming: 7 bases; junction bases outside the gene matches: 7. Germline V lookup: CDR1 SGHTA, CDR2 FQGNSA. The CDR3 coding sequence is TGTGCCAGCAGCCCACAGGGGGCGGGAAATACGCAGTATTTT. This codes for CASSPQGAGNTQYF.

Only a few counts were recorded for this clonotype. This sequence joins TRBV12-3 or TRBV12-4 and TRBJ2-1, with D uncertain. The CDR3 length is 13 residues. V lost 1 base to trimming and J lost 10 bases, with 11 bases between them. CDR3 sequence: CASSLVPGKEQFF. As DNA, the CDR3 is TGTGCCAGCAGTTTAGTTCCCGGAAAGGAGCAGTTCTTC.

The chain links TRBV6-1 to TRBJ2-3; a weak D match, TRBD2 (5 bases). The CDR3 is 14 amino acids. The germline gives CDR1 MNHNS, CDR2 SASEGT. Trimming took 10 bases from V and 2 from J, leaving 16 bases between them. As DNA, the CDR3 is TGTGCCACCAAGTTGGAGAGGGCCACAGATACGCAGTATTTT. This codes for CATKLERATDTQYF.

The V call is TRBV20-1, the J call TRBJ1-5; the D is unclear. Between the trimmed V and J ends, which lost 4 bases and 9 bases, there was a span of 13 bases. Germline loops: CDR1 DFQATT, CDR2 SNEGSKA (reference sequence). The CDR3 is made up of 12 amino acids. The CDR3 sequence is CSAIPGFPPQHF. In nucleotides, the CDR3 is TGCAGTGCTATTCCGGGATTCCCGCCCCAGCATTTT.